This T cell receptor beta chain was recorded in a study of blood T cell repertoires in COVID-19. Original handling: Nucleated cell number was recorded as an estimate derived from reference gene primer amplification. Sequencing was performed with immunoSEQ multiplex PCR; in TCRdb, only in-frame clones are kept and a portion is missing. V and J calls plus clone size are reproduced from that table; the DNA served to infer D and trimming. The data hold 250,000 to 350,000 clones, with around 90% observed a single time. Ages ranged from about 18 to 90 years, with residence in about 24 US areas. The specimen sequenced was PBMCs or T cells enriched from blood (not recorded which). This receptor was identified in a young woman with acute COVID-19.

CDR3 in amino acids: CASSIPRLANYNEQFF. The CDR3 bases are TGTGCCAGTAGTATTCCCCGGCTAGCGAACTACAATGAGCAGTTCTTC. The chain couples TRBV19 to TRBJ2-1; D may be TRBD2 (6 bases). Germline V gives CDR1 LNHDA, CDR2 SQIVND (reference sequence). The CDR3 extends over 16 amino acids. V shed 3 bases and J shed 3 bases, with 15 bases lying between them.